This TCR beta chain was captured by sequencing in a study of shared clonotypes between healthy human individuals (TCRdb year 2020). Regarding the research as a whole: The cohort included a few men and two women between 18 and 49 years of age. To increase sequencing depth and limit assay-specific biases, different laboratories used diverse techniques to prepare libraries and sequence TCR repertoires. Per donor, leukapheresis produced somewhere between about 0.85 and 10 billion PBMCs. Blood TCR repertoires of five healthy adults were deeply sequenced to estimate repertoire size and the extent of clonotype sharing between individuals. Per donor, three plates each were used for CD4 naive and CD4 memory, two for CD8 naive, and one for CD8 memory.

Worth noting for this clone: What antigen it recognizes has not been identified. Base qualities are not recorded, but no much larger clone differs from it by a single base.

Using the deep immunoSEQ assay, TCR CDR3 regions were amplified from genomic DNA by multiplex PCR. Extracted genomic DNA from each cell subset was spread evenly across all wells of several immunoSEQ 96-well plates, with each plate serving as a replicate. For sorted subsets, each replicate PCR was loaded with around 220 ng genomic DNA, equivalent to approximately 27,000 T cell genomes. The purified libraries were quantified using a Qubit 3.0 fluorometer, sized with a Bioanalyzer 2100, and then quantified again using the KAPA Library Quantification kit. Each immunoSEQ 96-well plate was sequenced on its own single-read 150-cycle Illumina NextSeq 550 flow cell. The authors' pipeline ran thus. The immunoSEQ output contained only junctional sequences without quality scores, so filtering could not match that applied to full-length reads. To assign V/J genes and CDR3, sequences were annotated against IMGT germline references using PyIR, a Python wrapper for IgBLAST v1.9. Reads with weak V/J assignments (E-value above 1e-6), missing CDR3, stop codons, out-of-frame junctions, or ambiguous translated residues were removed. A V3J clonotype was defined by an identical inferred V gene, J gene, and CDR3 amino acid sequence. The percentage overlap between two repertoires was calculated by dividing the number of shared unique clonotypes by the size of the smaller repertoire. RTK rarefaction, the Chao1 estimator, and Recon v2.1 estimates of unobserved clonotypes were used to assess repertoire richness. Generation probabilities were computed with OLGA for all TCRbeta clonotypes obtained by the gDNA method from several donors. Held by TCRdb, this immuneACCESS table contains in-frame sequences only and omits some clones. Under half of the omission traces to an unresolved V gene where checked; the cause of the rest is unknown. V and J calls plus clone size are reproduced from that table; the DNA served to infer D and trimming. This sample lists over a million clones; approximately 98.5% were detected once. The top ten clones comprise 0.36% of the sample.

The research as a whole found: Compared with non-shared clonotypes, clonotypes shared by all four sorted-subset donors had higher generation probabilities. About 5% of naive CD4, 3.5% of naive CD8, 2.3% of memory CD4, and around 0.4% of memory CD8 clonotypes were shared across several donors. Incomplete sequencing was indicated by rarefaction of sorted-subset datasets, despite the large sequencing depth. Because the study included a small number of donors, the genetic and exposure-history diversity represented was limited. Based on pairwise subsampling, the degree of clonotype sharing among donors was expected to be affected by sequencing depth. Larger estimated clonotype richness was generally found for naive subsets than for memory subsets. Only blood was sampled, and tissue TCR repertoires likely differ from those in blood.

Donors were healthy HIV-negative adults with no recently reported acute infections or vaccinations. All donors were Caucasian adults living in Nashville, Tennessee, USA. Magnetic negative selection was used to enrich CD4+ T cells, after which naive cells were positively selected on CD45RA and the negative fraction became the memory subset. After blood collection by leukapheresis, PBMCs were isolated using Ficoll-Histopaque density gradient centrifugation and then cryopreserved in the vapor phase of liquid nitrogen. Analytical flow cytometry was used to check the purity and quantity of every magnetically sorted T cell population. Each sorted fraction had its genomic DNA isolated and then quantified by UV absorbance on a Nanodrop 2000c. From the cysteine through the phenylalanine, the CDR3 covers 16 amino acids. Here the CDR3 DNA is all that survives: 48 bases in frame from base 1. CDR1 and CDR2 were assigned from the germline V gene (reference sequence) as LNHNV and YYDKDF. V is cut by 1 base and J by 6 bases, and the space between the germline ends is 15 bases.

The TCR originated in a man aged 30-40 years in good health. The chain links TRBV15 with TRBJ2-2; 6 matching bases give a weak D call of TRBD2. The source material was naive CD4+ T cells sorted from blood. The sample's cell subset or site, from its label and the paper: CD45RA+ positively selected. The CDR3 protein: CATSRGGGTGSGELFF. The nucleotide sequence is TGTGCCACCAGCAGAGGCGGCGGGACGGGGTCCGGGGAGCTGTTTTTT. With all but the CDR3 taken from the reference TRBV15 and TRBJ2-2 genes, the full variable domain is: DAMVIQNPRYQVTQFGKPVTLSCSQTLNHNVMYWYQQKSSQAPKLLFHYYDKDFNNEADTPDNFQSRRPNTSFCFLDIRSPGLGDTAMYLCATSRGGGTGSGELFFGEGSRLTVL.